This T cell receptor (beta chain) was observed in a study of tissue T cells after allogeneic stem cell transplantation. Study-level information: Samples with visible lymphocytes on H&E were prioritized for sequencing.

Overall study results and limits: Anatomically similar tissues had similar TCR repertoires within each patient. Motif-based clustering found tissue-specific repertoire signatures shared across patients, though few clones were shared.

The germline V gene has CDR1 MNHEY and CDR2 SVGEGT. The CDR3 loop spans 13 amino acids. Trimming cost V 2 bases and J 1 base, with 6 bases left between them. In its sample, this clone was seen a few times. Antigen unknown. Other DNA sequences in the same sample also yield this CDR3. Autopsy tissues included GI tract, liver, skin and lymphoid organs. Profiled with immunoSEQ multiplex PCR; TCRdb holds only in-frame clones, not every one. Of 8,000 to 10,000 clones in the sample, 60% to 75% were seen once. The V and J genes are TRBV6-2 or TRBV6-3 and TRBJ2-7; D not resolved. The receptor was derived from a woman aged 18-49 years with breast cancer. Sample: tissue from the ileum, taken at autopsy. The CDR3 sequence: CASSYVSSYEQYF. In DNA form, the CDR3 reads TGTGCCAGCAGTTACGTTAGTTCCTACGAGCAGTACTTC.